The rows below give T cell receptor beta chains drawn from one sample of a study of T cell responses to AZD1222 COVID-19 vaccine. TCRdb keeps only in-frame clones here, not all; method: immunoSEQ multiplex PCR. The sample includes under 150,000 clones, around 94% of them seen just once. Here the sequenced sample was peripheral blood, taken on day 0 of AZD1222 vaccination. These receptors were obtained from an adult in good health. The CDR3 runs from the conserved cysteine through the conserved F or W. A D gene is named only where the DNA matches it firmly. Size tells how often a clone was seen (once, few, many) or the class of an expanded clone, and some rows leave it out.

j_gene | v_gene | d_gene | abundance | CDR3nt | CDR3aa
TRBJ1-5 | TRBV19 | NA | NA | TGTGCCAGTAGTTTAACGGGTAAGAGCAATCAGCCCCAGCATTTT | CASSLTGKSNQPQHF
TRBJ2-7 | TRBV5-1 | NA | once | TGCGCCAGCAGCTTCTCTATCGGGGAGGGGGGTCGCTACGAGCAGTACTTC | CASSFSIGEGGRYEQYF
TRBJ2-2 | TRBV29-1 | NA | NA | TGCAGCGTTTGTAGGAACACCGGGGAGCTGTTTTTT | CSVCRNTGELFF
TRBJ2-1 | TRBV7-9 | NA | NA | TGTGCCAGCAGCTTTACGGACAATGAGCAGTTCTTC | CASSFTDNEQFF
TRBJ2-7 | TRBV4-1 | NA | NA | TGCGCCAGCAGCCAAGACCCTGGGGGGGCTTACGAGCAGTACTTC | CASSQDPGGAYEQYF
TRBJ2-1 | TRBV5-1 | NA | NA | TGCGCCAGCAGCACAAACCCCAACAATGAGCAGTTCTTC | CASSTNPNNEQFF
TRBJ2-5 | TRBV28 | NA | NA | TGTGCCAGCAGTGGGGGGGCAGGGGTTTGGGAGACCCAGTACTTC | CASSGGAGVWETQYF
TRBJ1-3 | TRBV2 | NA | NA | TGTGCCAGCAAGGGTGGGCTAGGAAACACCATATATTTT | CASKGGLGNTIYF
TRBJ1-6 | TRBV6-1 | NA | once | TGTGCCAGCAGTGAAGATGGGCTAGTGGCGAGCTCCTATAATTCACCCCTCCACTTT | CASSEDGLVASSYNSPLHF
TRBJ2-7 | TRBV5-1 | NA | NA | TGCGCCAGCAGCTTGGCCGAAGGACAGTTATACGAGCAGTACTTC | CASSLAEGQLYEQYF
TRBJ2-2 | TRBV19 | NA | NA | TGTGCCAGTACCAAAGGGACAAATCTGATCACCGGGGAGCTGTTTTTT | CASTKGTNLITGELFF
TRBJ2-7 | TRBV15 | NA | once | TGTGCCACCAGCAGCCTCCGGGGGTTAGGGACCTACGAGCAGTACTTC | CATSSLRGLGTYEQYF
TRBJ2-1 | TRBV27 | NA | NA | TGTGCCAGCAGTTCCCCGGAGAGACAGTACTACAATGAGCAGTTCTTC | CASSSPERQYYNEQFF
TRBJ2-7 | TRBV5-6 | NA | NA | TGTGCCAGCAGCTTTGGTTTAGGCGACGAGCAGTACTTC | CASSFGLGDEQYF
TRBJ1-4 | TRBV19 | TRBD1 | NA | TGTGCCAGTAGTATCGGACAGGGCTATGAAAAACTGTTTTTT | CASSIGQGYEKLFF
TRBJ1-3 | TRBV3-1/TRBV3-2 | NA | NA | TGTGCCAGCAGCCAAGAGGACACCATATATTTT | CASSQEDTIYF
TRBJ2-1 | TRBV10-1 | NA | NA | TGCGCCAGCAGTGAGTCCCTCAACAATGAGCAGTTCTTC | CASSESLNNEQFF
TRBJ2-3 | TRBV5-1 | NA | NA | TGCGCCAGCAGCCCCCCCACGACTCCGTTATTGGATACGCAGTATTTT | CASSPPTTPLLDTQYF
TRBJ1-1 | TRBV5-1 | NA | NA | TGCGCCAGCAGCAACCGGACCTCGAACACTGAAGCTTTCTTT | CASSNRTSNTEAFF
TRBJ1-1 | TRBV14 | NA | NA | TGTGCCAGCAGCCTCCGGGGGCACAACACTGAAGCTTTCTTT | CASSLRGHNTEAFF
TRBJ1-2 | TRBV28 | NA | NA | TGTGCCACCGGCGGGGTCACTAACTATGGCTACACCTTC | CATGGVTNYGYTF
TRBJ1-1 | TRBV19 | TRBD1 | few | TGTGCCAGTAGTGTCAGGGGGGTGGTCACTGAAGCTTTCTTT | CASSVRGVVTEAFF